This TCR beta chain is drawn from a study of blood T cell repertoires in COVID-19. This CDR3 spans 15 amino acids. V shed 3 bases, J shed 4 bases, and the junction held 5 bases outside the gene matches. The germline gives CDR1 MNHEY, CDR2 SVGAGI. Only in-frame clones appear in the TCRdb table, and some are missing; sequencing was by immunoSEQ multiplex PCR. The table lists about 250,000 clones, approximately 92% of them singletons, with 2.4% in the top ten. The sequencing sample was made of PBMCs or T cells enriched from blood (not recorded which). The chain carries TRBV6-5 and TRBJ1-2, with 10 bases fitting TRBD1. The TCR comes from a woman in her late teens or twenties who had recovered from COVID-19. In DNA form, the CDR3 reads TGTGCCAGCAGTTATAAGGGACAGGGGAGCTATGGCTACACCTTC. Residues: CASSYKGQGSYGYTF.